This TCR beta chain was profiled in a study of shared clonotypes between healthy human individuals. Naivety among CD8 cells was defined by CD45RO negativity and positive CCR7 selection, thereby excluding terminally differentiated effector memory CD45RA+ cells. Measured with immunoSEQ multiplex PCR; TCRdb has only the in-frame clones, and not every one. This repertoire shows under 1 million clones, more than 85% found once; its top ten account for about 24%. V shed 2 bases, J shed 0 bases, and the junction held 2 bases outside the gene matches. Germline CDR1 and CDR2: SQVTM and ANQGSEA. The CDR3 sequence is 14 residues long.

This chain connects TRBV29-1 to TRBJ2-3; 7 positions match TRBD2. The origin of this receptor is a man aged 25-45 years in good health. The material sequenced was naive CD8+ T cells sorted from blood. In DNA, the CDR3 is TGCAGCGTTGAACTAGCGGCTAGCACAGATACGCAGTATTTT. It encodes CSVELAASTDTQYF.